The 14 T cell receptor beta chains below all came from one sample that was sequenced in a study of CD8 T cells in Susac syndrome. Random hexamers were used to reverse transcribe an amount of roughly 0.5 to 1 ug RNA. A single record per CDR3 protein comes from TCRdb applying MiXCR to the immunoSEQ multiplex PCR reads. In the table there are roughly 60,000 distinct CDR3 sequences, around 90% of which are singletons. Input material: CD8+ T cells from PBMCs. These receptors were collected from a human donor in good health.

The chain carries TRBV19 and TRBJ2-7; 7 nucleotides align to TRBD1. With V trimmed by 6 bases and J by 6 bases, 8 bases remained unmatched. The CDR3 length is 13 residues. CDR1 and CDR2 (germline): LNHDA, SQIVND (reference sequence). The CDR3: CASRRTGTLEQYF. The DNA for the CDR3 is TGTGCCAGTAGAAGGACAGGAACACTCGAGCAGTACTTC.

The chain employs TRBV23-1 and TRBJ2-2; unclear D gene. TRBV23-1 is given ORF status, its function remaining uncertain. This CDR3 comprises 18 residues. V was clipped by 1 base and J by 4 bases, with 19 bases between them. For the CDR3, the DNA is TGCGCCAGCAGTCAATTGGGCTTAGGGTCAAGTATCACCGGGGAGCTGTTTTTT. Its translation: CASSQLGLGSSITGELFF.

V is TRBV12-3 or TRBV12-4 and J is TRBJ2-1; 11 bases line up with TRBD2. The CDR3 has 16 amino acids. After removal of 5 bases from V and 7 bases from J, the junction contained 10 bases not matched to a gene. The CDR3 nucleotides read TGTGCCAGCAGTACTCTAGCGGGGGGTTCGAGGAATGAGCAGTTCTTC. It is translated as CASSTLAGGSRNEQFF.

V is TRBV7-2 and J is TRBJ2-3; no clear D gene. Trimming stripped 1 base from V and 8 bases from J, with 10 bases between. The CDR3 has 13 residues. Germline CDR1 and CDR2: SGHTA and FQGNSA. The CDR3 reads CASSLDNLGTQYF. The CDR3, as DNA: TGTGCCAGCAGCTTAGACAACCTCGGTACGCAGTATTTT.

The chain combines TRBV11-3 with TRBJ2-7; no reliable D call. The CDR3 runs 15 residues. Trimming removed 0 bases at V and 2 bases at J, with 11 bases between. CDR1 is SGHNT, CDR2 YENEEA, per germline. The CDR3 nucleotides read TGTGCCAGCAGCTTAGACTGGGTCAGAACCTACGAGCAGTACTTC. It translates to CASSLDWVRTYEQYF.

The rearrangement uses TRBV4-1 and TRBJ2-5, with 10 bases that match TRBD2. V gave up 4 bases and J gave up 2 bases; unmatched junction bases: 7. The CDR3 totals 16 residues. Germline V gene lookup returns CDR1 MGHRA and CDR2 YSYEKL. As DNA, the CDR3 is TGCGCCAGCAGCCGTACGGAGCGGGGGGGACAAGAGACCCAGTACTTC. Protein product: CASSRTERGGQETQYF.

The CDR3 is CASSLFRDSSSSGANVLTF. The CDR3 DNA sequence: TGTGCCAGCAGTTTATTTAGGGACAGCTCCTCCTCTGGGGCCAACGTCCTGACTTTC. This chain joins TRBV27 and TRBJ2-6, with 7 bases aligning to TRBD1. Trimming cost V 1 base and J 0 bases; bases outside gene matches: 9. Germline assignment: CDR1 MNHEY and CDR2 SMNVEV (reference sequence). CDR3 length equals 19 residues.

The J gene is TRBJ2-7, the V gene TRBV7-2; D uncertain. The CDR3 totals 15 residues. CDR1 is SGHTA, CDR2 FQGNSA, per germline. Trimming took off 5 bases at V and 6 bases at J, with 20 bases between the two ends. The CDR3: CASSPPSLIPGEQYF. The CDR3, as DNA: TGTGCCAGCAGCCCCCCCTCTCTCATCCCGGGCGAGCAGTACTTC.

This clonotype was counted between two and nine times. The chain has TRBV4-2 and TRBJ2-7; 7 nucleotides line up with TRBD1. The CDR3 has 14 amino acids. Germline V gives CDR1 LGHNA, CDR2 YNFKEQ. The V segment lost 1 base and the J segment 2 bases; nucleotides outside the gene matches: 2. The CDR3 nucleotides read TGTGCCAGCAGCCAAGGGCAGGGGGCCTACGAGCAGTACTTC. Translated: CASSQGQGAYEQYF.

The V gene is TRBV29-1, the J gene TRBJ2-3; D is ambiguous. The CDR3 covers 11 residues. Trimming shortened V by 6 bases and J by 6 bases, and 10 bases separated the two germline ends. CDR1 is SQVTM, CDR2 ANQGSEA, per germline. CDR3 DNA sequence: TGCAGCGTGCCGCGGTGGGATACGCAGTATTTT. Protein: CSVPRWDTQYF.

CDR3 in amino acids: CASSPFLAGEAFF. In DNA, the CDR3 is TGTGCCAGCAGTCCGTTCCTGGCTGGGGAAGCTTTCTTT. This rearrangement joins TRBV6-2 or TRBV6-3 to TRBJ1-1; no clear D. Germline V CDR1 and CDR2: MNHEY, SVGEGT. Trimming cost V 5 bases and J 8 bases, with 15 bases left between them. This CDR3 is built from 13 residues.

The chain employs TRBV9 and TRBJ2-1; no clear D gene. CDR1 is SGDLS and CDR2 is YYNGEE in the germline V gene. Between the trimmed V and J ends, which lost 1 base and 5 bases, there was a span of 10 bases. This CDR3 is built from 14 residues. Written as DNA, the CDR3 is TGTGCCAGCAGCGTATCAACTGGAGACAATGAGCAGTTCTTC. Translating gives CASSVSTGDNEQFF.

J is TRBJ1-1 and V is TRBV5-1, with 7 nucleotides matching TRBD1. V lost 0 bases to trimming and J lost 4 bases; unmatched junction nucleotides: 6. This CDR3 contains 15 residues. Germline lookup yields CDR1 SGHRS and CDR2 YFSETQ. The chain's CDR3 is CASSLARAGGTEAFF. CDR3 DNA: TGCGCCAGCAGCTTGGCGAGGGCAGGGGGCACTGAAGCTTTCTTT.

J is TRBJ2-1 and V is TRBV6-1; 12 bases map to TRBD2. The ends lost 4 bases at V and 6 bases at J; junction bases unmatched: 7. CDR3 length: 16 amino acids. Germline V gene lookup returns CDR1 MNHNS and CDR2 SASEGT. The CDR3 DNA is TGTGCCAGCAGTGTATCTAGCGGGGGGGCGATCAATGAGCAGTTCTTC. This codes for CASSVSSGGAINEQFF.